A selection of T cell receptor beta chains follows, all from one sample in a study of blood T cells in healthy people across ages. TCRdb called the 5' RACE reads again in MiXCR, with one record for every CDR3 protein. In the table there are some 930,000 distinct CDR3 sequences, 25% to 35% of which are singletons. A further study also used this sample, focusing on T cells of mothers and their children.

The sequenced sample was blood. These receptors came from a woman between 40 and 50 years old in good health. CDR3s include the opening cysteine and the closing phenylalanine or tryptophan. The order of the fields is D gene, J gene, clone size, V gene, CDR3 DNA, CDR3 protein. D genes are given only for firm matches. Only some rows state a clone size, as once, few, many or a class for expanded clones.

. | TRBJ2-3 | few | TRBV5-1 | TGCGCCAGCAGCGGGGACACGGGTGTTAATACGCAGTATTTT | CASSGDTGVNTQYF
. | TRBJ2-6 | . | TRBV12-3/TRBV12-4 | TGTGCCAAAAACGCGGGCTATTGGGCCAACGTCCTGACTTTC | CAKNAGYWANVLTF
TRBD2 | TRBJ2-5 | many | TRBV20-1 | TGCAGTGCTCCTCGGACTAGCGGGGGGGGAGAGACCCAGTACTTC | CSAPRTSGGGETQYF
TRBD1 | TRBJ1-1 | few | TRBV11-1 | TGTGCCAGCAGACGGGGACAGTTGAACACTGAAGCTTTCTTT | CASRRGQLNTEAFF
. | TRBJ1-2 | . | TRBV7-9 | TGTGCCAGCAGCAACGCCGGATCAGGGATGGGTGGCTACACCTTC | CASSNAGSGMGGYTF
. | TRBJ1-5 | . | TRBV7-2 | TGTGCCAGCAGCTTACAAGCAATCAATCAGCCCCAGCATTTT | CASSLQAINQPQHF
. | TRBJ2-7 | many | TRBV18 | TGTGCCAGCTCCCAGGGGAAAACAGGAGACTACGAGCAGTACTTC | CASSQGKTGDYEQYF
. | TRBJ1-3 | few | TRBV15 | TGTGCCACTCAGGGCTCTGGAAACACCATATATTTT | CATQGSGNTIYF
. | TRBJ1-1 | . | TRBV7-2 | TGTGCCAGCAGCTTAAATCTAATCGGGGGCGACGCTTTCTTT | CASSLNLIGGDAFF
. | TRBJ1-4 | . | TRBV28 | TGTGCCAGCAGTTTGGTGAGAAATGAAAAACTGTTTTTT | CASSLVRNEKLFF
. | TRBJ2-3 | . | TRBV3-1 | TGTGCCAGCAGCCTTTTCGGAAAAAGCACAGATACGCAGTATTTT | CASSLFGKSTDTQYF
TRBD1 | TRBJ1-2 | . | TRBV16 | TGTGCCAGCAGCCAATTGAGGTCAGGGGGGACCTATGGCTACACCTTC | CASSQLRSGGTYGYTF
TRBD2 | TRBJ2-1 | . | TRBV5-1 | TGCGCCAGCAGTCCAGCGGGGGGCGAGAACAATGAGCAGTTCTTC | CASSPAGGENNEQFF
. | TRBJ2-1 | many | TRBV29-1 | TGCAGCGCCTCCGACAGTGGAAGCTCCTACAATGAGCAGTTCTTC | CSASDSGSSYNEQFF
. | TRBJ2-7 | many | TRBV5-5 | TGTGCCAGCAGCCCCCCCATGCGAACAGCCTACGAGCAGTACTTC | CASSPPMRTAYEQYF
TRBD2 | TRBJ2-7 | few | TRBV5-1 | TGCGCCAGCAGCTTACTAGCGGGGGAAACCTACGAGCAGTACTTC | CASSLLAGETYEQYF
. | TRBJ2-7 | . | TRBV20-1 | TGCAGGGCTAGAGATTCAAGACACGAGCAGTACTTC | CRARDSRHEQYF
. | TRBJ2-3 | once | TRBV20-1 | TGCAGTGCCAGGTCACTAGTAGCAGATACGCAGTATTTT | CSARSLVADTQYF
. | TRBJ2-4 | . | TRBV27 | TGTGCCAGCAACACTAACAGGGGAGGCATTCAGTACTTC | CASNTNRGGIQYF
. | TRBJ2-4 | few | TRBV19 | TGTGCCAGTAGTACGCGTCTGGACAATTTAGCCAAAAACATTCAGTACTTC | CASSTRLDNLAKNIQYF
. | TRBJ2-3 | few | TRBV20-1 | TGCAGTGCGACGGGGGCCCCAGATACGCAGTATTTT | CSATGAPDTQYF
. | TRBJ2-7 | many | TRBV6-6 | TGTGCCAGCAGTTACCAGAGGGGCCTCCTTTCCTCCTACGAGCAGTACTTC | CASSYQRGLLSSYEQYF
. | TRBJ1-6 | . | TRBV7-2 | TGTGCCAGCAGCTCCGAACAGGGATCACCCCTCCACTTT | CASSSEQGSPLHF
. | TRBJ2-1 | few | TRBV5-5 | TGTACCAGCAGCCAAACGGACAGCGGTCACAATGAGCAGTTCTTC | CTSSQTDSGHNEQFF
TRBD1 | TRBJ2-7 | few | TRBV20-1 | TGCAGTGCTAGTTCCTTACGACAGGGAACAACCTACGAGCAGTACTTC | CSASSLRQGTTYEQYF
TRBD1 | TRBJ2-7 | few | TRBV28 | TGTGCCAGCAGTCAAGGGGGTGCGGGACAGGACTACGAGCAGTACTTC | CASSQGGAGQDYEQYF
TRBD2 | TRBJ2-5 | . | TRBV6-2/TRBV6-3 | TGTGCCAGCAGTCGAGAGGGACTAGCGGAACGCAATGAGCAGTACTTC | CASSREGLAERNEQYF
. | TRBJ2-7 | many | TRBV20-1 | TGCAGTGCTAGAGATGGGGGACGGGGACCGGCGGGCGAGCAGTACTTC | CSARDGGRGPAGEQYF
TRBD1 | TRBJ1-5 | few | TRBV12-3/TRBV12-4 | TGTGCCAGCAGTTTGTCGGGACAGGGTGGTCAGCCCCAGCATTTT | CASSLSGQGGQPQHF
. | TRBJ2-7 | many | TRBV30 | TGTGCCTGGAGTGTGTCTGCAGGGATACGATGGCAGTACTTC | CAWSVSAGIRWQYF
TRBD1 | TRBJ1-4 | many | TRBV11-2 | TGTGCCAGCAGCTCGACAGGGGGCCCTAATGAAAAACTGTTTTTT | CASSSTGGPNEKLFF
. | TRBJ2-7 | few | TRBV7-2 | TGTGCCAGCAGCCCCCGACAGTTTTACGAGCAGTACTTC | CASSPRQFYEQYF
. | TRBJ2-7 | . | TRBV7-6 | TGTGTCAGCAGCCAACACGGAGGGAGCGAGCAGTACTTC | CVSSQHGGSEQYF
. | TRBJ1-2 | . | TRBV28 | TGTGCCAGCAGGTTACGACAGACCATATATGGCTACACCTTC | CASRLRQTIYGYTF
TRBD1 | TRBJ1-5 | . | TRBV2 | TGTGCCAGCAGTGAAGGACAGGGTCGCCAGCTCCAGCATTTT | CASSEGQGRQLQHF
TRBD2 | TRBJ2-3 | few | TRBV28 | TGTGCCAGCAGTATTCTCGGGGGGGCAGATACGCAGTATTTT | CASSILGGADTQYF
TRBD1 | TRBJ2-1 | . | TRBV14 | TGTGCCAGCAGCCGAGGAGGGACAGGGGGTCTCTACAATGAGCAGTTCTTC | CASSRGGTGGLYNEQFF